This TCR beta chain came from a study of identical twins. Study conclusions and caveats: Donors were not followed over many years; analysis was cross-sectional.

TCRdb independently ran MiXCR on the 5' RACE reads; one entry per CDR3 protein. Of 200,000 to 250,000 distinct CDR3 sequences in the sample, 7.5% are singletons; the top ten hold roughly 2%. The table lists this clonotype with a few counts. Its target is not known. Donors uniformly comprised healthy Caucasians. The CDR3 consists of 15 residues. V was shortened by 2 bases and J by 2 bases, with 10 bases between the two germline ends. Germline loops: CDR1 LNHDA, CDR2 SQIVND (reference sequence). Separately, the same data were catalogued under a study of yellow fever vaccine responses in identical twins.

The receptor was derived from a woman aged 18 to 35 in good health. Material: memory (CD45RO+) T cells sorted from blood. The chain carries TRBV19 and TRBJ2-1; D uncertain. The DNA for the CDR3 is TGTGCCAGTAGTATATCTGGTGGGGCCTACAATGAGCAGTTCTTC. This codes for CASSISGGAYNEQFF.